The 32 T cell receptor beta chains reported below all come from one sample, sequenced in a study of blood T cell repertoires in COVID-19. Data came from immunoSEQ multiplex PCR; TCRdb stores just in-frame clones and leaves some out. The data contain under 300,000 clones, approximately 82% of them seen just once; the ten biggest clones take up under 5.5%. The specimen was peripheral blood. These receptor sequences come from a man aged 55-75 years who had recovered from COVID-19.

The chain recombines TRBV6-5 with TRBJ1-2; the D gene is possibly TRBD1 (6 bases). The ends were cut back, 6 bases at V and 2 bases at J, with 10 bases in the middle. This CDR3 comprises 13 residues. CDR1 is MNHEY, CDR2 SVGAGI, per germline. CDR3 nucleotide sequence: TGTGCCAGCAGGCGGGGGCCAAACTATGGCTACACCTTC. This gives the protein CASRRGPNYGYTF.

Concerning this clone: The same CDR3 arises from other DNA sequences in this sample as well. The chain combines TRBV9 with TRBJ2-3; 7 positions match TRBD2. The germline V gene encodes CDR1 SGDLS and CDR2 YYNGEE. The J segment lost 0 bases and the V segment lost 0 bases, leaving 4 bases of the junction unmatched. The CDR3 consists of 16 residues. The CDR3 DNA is TGTGCCAGCAGCGTAGAGGCGGGAGCAAGCACAGATACGCAGTATTTT. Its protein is CASSVEAGASTDTQYF.

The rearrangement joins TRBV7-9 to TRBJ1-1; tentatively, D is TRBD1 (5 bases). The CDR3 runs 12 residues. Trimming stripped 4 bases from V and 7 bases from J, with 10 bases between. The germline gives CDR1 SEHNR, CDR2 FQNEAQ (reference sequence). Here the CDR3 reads CASSSQGNEAFF. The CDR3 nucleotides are TGTGCCAGCAGCTCCCAGGGTAATGAAGCTTTCTTT.

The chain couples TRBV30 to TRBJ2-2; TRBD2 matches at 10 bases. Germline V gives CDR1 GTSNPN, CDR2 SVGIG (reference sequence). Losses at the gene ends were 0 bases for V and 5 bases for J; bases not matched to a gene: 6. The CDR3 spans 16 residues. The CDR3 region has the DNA TGTGCCTGGAGTGTATACCTAGCGGGAGAGACCGGGGAGCTGTTTTTT. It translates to CAWSVYLAGETGELFF.

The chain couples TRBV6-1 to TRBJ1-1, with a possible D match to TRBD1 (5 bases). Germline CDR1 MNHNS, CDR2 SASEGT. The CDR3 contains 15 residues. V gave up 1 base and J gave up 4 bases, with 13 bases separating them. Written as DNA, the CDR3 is TGTGCCAGCAGTGAAGTTCTGGGGCGGAGCACTGAAGCTTTCTTT. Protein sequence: CASSEVLGRSTEAFF.

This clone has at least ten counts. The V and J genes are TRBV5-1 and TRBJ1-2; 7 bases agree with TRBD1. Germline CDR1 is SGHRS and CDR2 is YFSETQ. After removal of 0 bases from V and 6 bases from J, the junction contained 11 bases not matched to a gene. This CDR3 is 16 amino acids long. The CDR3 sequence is CASSLARGDRADGYTF. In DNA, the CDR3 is TGCGCCAGCAGCTTGGCACGCGGGGACAGAGCCGATGGCTACACCTTC.

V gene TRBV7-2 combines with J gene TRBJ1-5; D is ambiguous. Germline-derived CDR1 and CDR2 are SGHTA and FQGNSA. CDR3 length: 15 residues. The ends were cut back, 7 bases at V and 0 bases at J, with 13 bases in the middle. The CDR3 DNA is TGTGCCAGCACCTGGCTGAGGTCTAGCAATCAGCCCCAGCATTTT. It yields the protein CASTWLRSSNQPQHF.

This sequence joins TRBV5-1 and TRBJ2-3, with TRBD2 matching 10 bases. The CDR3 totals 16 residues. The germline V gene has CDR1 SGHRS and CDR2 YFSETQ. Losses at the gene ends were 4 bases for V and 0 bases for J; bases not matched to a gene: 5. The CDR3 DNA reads TGCGCCAGCAGCCCCGGGACTAGCGACAGCACAGATACGCAGTATTTT. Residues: CASSPGTSDSTDTQYF.

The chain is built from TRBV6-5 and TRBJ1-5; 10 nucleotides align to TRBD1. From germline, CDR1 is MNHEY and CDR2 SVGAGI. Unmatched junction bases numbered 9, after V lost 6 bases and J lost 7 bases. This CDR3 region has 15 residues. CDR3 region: CASRPHGTGVQPQHF. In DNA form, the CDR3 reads TGTGCCAGCAGGCCACACGGGACAGGGGTCCAGCCCCAGCATTTT.

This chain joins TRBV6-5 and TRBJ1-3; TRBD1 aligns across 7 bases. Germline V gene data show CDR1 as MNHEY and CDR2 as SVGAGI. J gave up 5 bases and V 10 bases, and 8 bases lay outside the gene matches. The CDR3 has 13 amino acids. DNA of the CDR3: TGTGCCATCGATACAGGGGCTCGAAACACCATATATTTT. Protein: CAIDTGARNTIYF.

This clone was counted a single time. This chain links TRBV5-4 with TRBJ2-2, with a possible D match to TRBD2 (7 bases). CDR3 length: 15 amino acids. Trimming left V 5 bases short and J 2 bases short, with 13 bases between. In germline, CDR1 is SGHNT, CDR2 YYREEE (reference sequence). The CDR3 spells CASRARGPNTGELFF. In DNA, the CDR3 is TGTGCCAGCAGGGCGCGGGGGCCTAACACCGGGGAGCTGTTTTTT.

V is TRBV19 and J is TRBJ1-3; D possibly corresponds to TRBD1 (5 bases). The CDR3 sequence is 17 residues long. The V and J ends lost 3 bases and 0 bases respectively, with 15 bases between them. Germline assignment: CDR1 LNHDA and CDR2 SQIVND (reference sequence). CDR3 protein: CASSMYLTVLSGNTIYF. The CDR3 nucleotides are TGTGCCAGTAGTATGTATTTGACAGTCCTCTCTGGAAACACCATATATTTT.

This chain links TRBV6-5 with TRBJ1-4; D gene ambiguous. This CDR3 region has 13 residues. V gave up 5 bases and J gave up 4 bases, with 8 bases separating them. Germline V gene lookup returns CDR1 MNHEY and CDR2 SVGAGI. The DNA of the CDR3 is TGTGCCAGCAGTAGGAGAGTTAATGAAAAACTGTTTTTT. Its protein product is CASSRRVNEKLFF.

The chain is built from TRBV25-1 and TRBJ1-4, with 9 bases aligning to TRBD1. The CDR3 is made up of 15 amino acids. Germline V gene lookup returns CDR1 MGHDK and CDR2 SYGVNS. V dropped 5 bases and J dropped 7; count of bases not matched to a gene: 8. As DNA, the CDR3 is TGTGCCAGCAGTTTACAGGGGGCAAAGGGTGAAAAACTGTTTTTT. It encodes CASSLQGAKGEKLFF.

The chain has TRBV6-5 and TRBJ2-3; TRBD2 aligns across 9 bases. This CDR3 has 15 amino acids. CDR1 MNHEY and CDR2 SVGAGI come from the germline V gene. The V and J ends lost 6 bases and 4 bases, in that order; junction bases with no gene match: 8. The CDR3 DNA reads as TGTGCCAGCAGAGTAGCGGGGGCTTTACCAGATACGCAGTATTTT. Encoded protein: CASRVAGALPDTQYF.

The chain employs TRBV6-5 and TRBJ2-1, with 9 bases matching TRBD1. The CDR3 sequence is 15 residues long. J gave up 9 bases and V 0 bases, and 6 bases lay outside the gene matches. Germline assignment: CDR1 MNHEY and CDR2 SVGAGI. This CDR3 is CASSYSGTGISEQFF. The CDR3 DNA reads TGTGCCAGCAGTTACTCTGGGACAGGGATCTCTGAGCAGTTCTTC.

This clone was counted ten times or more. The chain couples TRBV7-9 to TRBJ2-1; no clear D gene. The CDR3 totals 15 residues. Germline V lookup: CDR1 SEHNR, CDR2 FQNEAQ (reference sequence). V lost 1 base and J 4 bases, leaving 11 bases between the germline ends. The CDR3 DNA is TGTGCCAGCAGCTTAGTCCAGGATACTTACAATGAGCAGTTCTTC. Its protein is CASSLVQDTYNEQFF. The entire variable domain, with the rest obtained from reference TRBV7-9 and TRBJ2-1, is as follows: DTGVSQNPRHKITKRGQNVTFRCDPISEHNRLYWYRQTLGQGPEFLTYFQNEAQLEKSRLLSDRFSAERPKGSFSTLEIQRTEQGDSAMYLCASSLVQDTYNEQFFGPGTRLTVL.

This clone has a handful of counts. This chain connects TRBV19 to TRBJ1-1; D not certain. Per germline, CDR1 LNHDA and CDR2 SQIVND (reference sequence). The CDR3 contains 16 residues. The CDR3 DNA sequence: TGTGCGAGTCTGCCCGGCAGCCCTGGAGATGGCACTGAAGCTTTCTTT. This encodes CASLPGSPGDGTEAFF.

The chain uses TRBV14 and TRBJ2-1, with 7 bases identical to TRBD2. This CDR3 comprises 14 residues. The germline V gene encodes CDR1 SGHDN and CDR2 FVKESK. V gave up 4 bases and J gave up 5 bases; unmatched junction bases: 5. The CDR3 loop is CASSPRLADNEQFF. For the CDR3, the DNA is TGTGCCAGCAGCCCGCGACTAGCTGACAATGAGCAGTTCTTC.

CDR3 in DNA: TGCGCCAGCAGCTTCGGGGTCGGCGAGCAGTTCTTC. Translation: CASSFGVGEQFF. V gene TRBV4-1 combines with J gene TRBJ2-1; maybe TRBD2 (5 bases). The CDR3 is 12 residues long. The germline V gene has CDR1 MGHRA and CDR2 YSYEKL. The V end lost 5 bases, the J end lost 10 bases, and 12 bases lay between the germline ends.

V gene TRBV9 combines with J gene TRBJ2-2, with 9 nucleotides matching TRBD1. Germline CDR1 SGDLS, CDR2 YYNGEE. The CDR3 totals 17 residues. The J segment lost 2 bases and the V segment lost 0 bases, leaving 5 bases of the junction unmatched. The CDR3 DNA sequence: TGTGCCAGCAGCGTAGGGCGGGACAGGGTTAACACCGGGGAGCTGTTTTTT. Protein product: CASSVGRDRVNTGELFF.

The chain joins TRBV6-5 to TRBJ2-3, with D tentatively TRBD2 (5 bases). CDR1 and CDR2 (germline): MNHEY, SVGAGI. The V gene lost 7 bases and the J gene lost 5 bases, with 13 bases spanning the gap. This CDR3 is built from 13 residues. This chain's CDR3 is CASKELAGDTQYF. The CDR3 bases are TGTGCCAGCAAGGAGCTGGCGGGAGATACGCAGTATTTT.

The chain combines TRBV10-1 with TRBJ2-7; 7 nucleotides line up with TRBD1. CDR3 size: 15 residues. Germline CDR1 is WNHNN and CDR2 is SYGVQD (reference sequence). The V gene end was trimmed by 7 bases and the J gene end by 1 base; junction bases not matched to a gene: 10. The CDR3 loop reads CASKDRKNRSYEQYF. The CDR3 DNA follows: TGCGCCAGCAAGGACAGGAAGAACCGATCCTACGAGCAGTACTTC.

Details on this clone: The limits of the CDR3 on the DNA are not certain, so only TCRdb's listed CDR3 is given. CDR3 sequence reads: CASSILALAGDGYTF. The rearrangement links TRBV19 to TRBJ1-2. The CDR3 totals 15 residues, both ends included. Germline V lookup: CDR1 LNHDA, CDR2 SQIVND (reference sequence).

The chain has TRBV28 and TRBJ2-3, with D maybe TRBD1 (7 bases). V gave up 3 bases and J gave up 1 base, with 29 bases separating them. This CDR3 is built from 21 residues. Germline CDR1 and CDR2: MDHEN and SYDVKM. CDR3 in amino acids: CASSFRVGGFRKGTGTDTQYF. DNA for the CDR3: TGTGCCAGCAGTTTTAGGGTAGGGGGCTTTAGAAAAGGGACTGGCACAGATACGCAGTATTTT. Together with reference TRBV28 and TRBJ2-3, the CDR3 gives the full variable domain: DVKVTQSSRYLVKRTGEKVFLECVQDMDHENMFWYRQDPGLGLRLIYFSYDVKMKEKGDIPEGYSVSREKKERFSLILESASTNQTSMYLCASSFRVGGFRKGTGTDTQYFGPGTRLTVL.

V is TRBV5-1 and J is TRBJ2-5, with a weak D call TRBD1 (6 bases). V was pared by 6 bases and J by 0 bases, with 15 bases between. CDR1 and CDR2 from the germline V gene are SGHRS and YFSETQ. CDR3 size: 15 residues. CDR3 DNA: TGCGCCAGCACCCCCCAGGGGAAGAACCAAGAGACCCAGTACTTC. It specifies CASTPQGKNQETQYF.

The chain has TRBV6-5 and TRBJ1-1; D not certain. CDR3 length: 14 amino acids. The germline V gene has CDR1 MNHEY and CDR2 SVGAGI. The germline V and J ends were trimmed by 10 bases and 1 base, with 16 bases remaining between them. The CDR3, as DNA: TGTGCCACGAAAGCCTCTTGGTGGAACACTGAAGCTTTCTTT. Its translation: CATKASWWNTEAFF.

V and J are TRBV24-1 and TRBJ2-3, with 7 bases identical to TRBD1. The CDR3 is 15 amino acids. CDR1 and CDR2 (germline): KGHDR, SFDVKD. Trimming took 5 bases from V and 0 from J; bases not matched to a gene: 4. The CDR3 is CATSGGTASTDTQYF. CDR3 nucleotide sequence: TGTGCCACCAGTGGTGGGACAGCTAGCACAGATACGCAGTATTTT.

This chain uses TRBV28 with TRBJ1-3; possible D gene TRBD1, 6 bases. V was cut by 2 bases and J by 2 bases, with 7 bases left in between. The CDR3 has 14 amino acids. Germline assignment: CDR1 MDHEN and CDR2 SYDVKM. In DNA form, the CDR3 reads TGTGCCAGCAGTTTACAGGGGACTGGAAACACCATATATTTT. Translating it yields CASSLQGTGNTIYF.

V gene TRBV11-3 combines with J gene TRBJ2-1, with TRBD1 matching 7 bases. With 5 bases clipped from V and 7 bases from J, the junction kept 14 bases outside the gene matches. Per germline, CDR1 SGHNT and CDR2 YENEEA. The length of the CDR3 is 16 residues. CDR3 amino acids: CASSRGEPTGRNEQFF. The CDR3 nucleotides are TGTGCCAGCAGCCGAGGAGAGCCGACAGGGAGAAATGAGCAGTTCTTC.

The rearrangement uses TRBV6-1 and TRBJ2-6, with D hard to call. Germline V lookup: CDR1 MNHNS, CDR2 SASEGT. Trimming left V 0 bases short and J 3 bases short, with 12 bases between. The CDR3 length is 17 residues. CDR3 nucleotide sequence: TGTGCCAGCAGTGAAGCCCCCGTCGCGTTTGGGGCCAACGTCCTGACTTTC. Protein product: CASSEAPVAFGANVLTF.

The CDR3 reads CASSQKTPTSGLNTGELFF. The DNA of the CDR3 is TGCGCCAGCAGCCAAAAAACACCTACTAGCGGGTTAAACACCGGGGAGCTGTTTTTT. The chain uses TRBV4-1 and TRBJ2-2; 9 bases align to TRBD2. Looked up from germline, CDR1 is MGHRA and CDR2 is YSYEKL. The junction had 12 bases not matched to a gene; V was cut back by 2 bases and J by 2 bases. The CDR3 consists of 19 residues.